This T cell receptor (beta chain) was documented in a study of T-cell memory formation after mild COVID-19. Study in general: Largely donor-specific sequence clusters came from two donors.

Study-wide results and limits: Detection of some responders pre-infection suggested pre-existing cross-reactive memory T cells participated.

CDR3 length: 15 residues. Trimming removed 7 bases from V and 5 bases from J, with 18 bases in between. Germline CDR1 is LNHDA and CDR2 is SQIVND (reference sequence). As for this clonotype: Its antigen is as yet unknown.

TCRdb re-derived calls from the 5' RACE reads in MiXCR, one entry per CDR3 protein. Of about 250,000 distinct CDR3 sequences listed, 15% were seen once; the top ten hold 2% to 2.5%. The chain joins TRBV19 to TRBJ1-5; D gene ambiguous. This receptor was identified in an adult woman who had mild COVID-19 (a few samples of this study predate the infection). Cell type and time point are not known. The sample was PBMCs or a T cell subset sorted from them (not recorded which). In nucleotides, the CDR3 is TGTGCCAGTAAGGTGGAGGGCCACGCCGATCAGCCCCAGCATTTT. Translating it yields CASKVEGHADQPQHF.